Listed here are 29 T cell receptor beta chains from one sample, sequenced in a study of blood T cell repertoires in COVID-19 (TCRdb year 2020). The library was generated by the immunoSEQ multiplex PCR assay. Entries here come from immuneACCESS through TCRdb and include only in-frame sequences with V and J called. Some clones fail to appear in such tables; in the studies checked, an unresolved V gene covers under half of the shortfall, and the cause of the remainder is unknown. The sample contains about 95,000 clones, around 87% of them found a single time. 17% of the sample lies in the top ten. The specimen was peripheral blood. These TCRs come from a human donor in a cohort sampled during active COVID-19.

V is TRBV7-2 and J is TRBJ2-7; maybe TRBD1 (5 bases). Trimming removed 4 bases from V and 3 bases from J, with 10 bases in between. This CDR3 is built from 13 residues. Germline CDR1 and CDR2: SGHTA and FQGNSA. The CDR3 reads CASSWVRDYEQYF. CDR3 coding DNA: TGTGCCAGCAGCTGGGTCAGGGACTACGAGCAGTACTTC.

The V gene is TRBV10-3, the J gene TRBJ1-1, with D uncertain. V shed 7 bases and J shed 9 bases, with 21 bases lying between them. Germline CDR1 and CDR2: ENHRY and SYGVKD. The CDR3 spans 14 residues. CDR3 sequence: CAIKGILQASKAFF. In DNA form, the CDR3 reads TGTGCCATCAAAGGTATACTCCAGGCTAGCAAAGCTTTCTTT.

In DNA, the CDR3 is TGTGCCAGCAGCTCCTCCTCACAGGGGCACCCTGAAGCTTTCTTT. This codes for CASSSSSQGHPEAFF. The J gene is TRBJ1-1, the V gene TRBV7-9, with TRBD1 matching over 7 bases. The CDR3 runs 15 residues. The junction had 11 bases not matched to a gene; V was cut back by 4 bases and J by 6 bases. Germline V gene lookup returns CDR1 SEHNR and CDR2 FQNEAQ (reference sequence). Full variable domain (remainder filled in from reference TRBV7-9 and TRBJ1-1): DTGVSQNPRHKITKRGQNVTFRCDPISEHNRLYWYRQTLGQGPEFLTYFQNEAQLEKSRLLSDRFSAERPKGSFSTLEIQRTEQGDSAMYLCASSSSSQGHPEAFFGQGTRLTVV.

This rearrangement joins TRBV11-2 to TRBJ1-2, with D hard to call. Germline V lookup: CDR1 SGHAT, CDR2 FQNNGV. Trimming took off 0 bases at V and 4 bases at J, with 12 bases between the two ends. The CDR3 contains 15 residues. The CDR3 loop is CASSLEISAAYGYTF. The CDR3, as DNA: TGTGCCAGCAGCTTAGAGATTTCGGCGGCCTATGGCTACACCTTC.

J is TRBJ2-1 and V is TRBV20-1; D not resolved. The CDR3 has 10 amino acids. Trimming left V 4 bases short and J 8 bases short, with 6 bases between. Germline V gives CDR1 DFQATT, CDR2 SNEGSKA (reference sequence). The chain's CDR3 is CSANLDEQFF. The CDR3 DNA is TGCAGTGCTAATCTTGATGAGCAGTTCTTC.

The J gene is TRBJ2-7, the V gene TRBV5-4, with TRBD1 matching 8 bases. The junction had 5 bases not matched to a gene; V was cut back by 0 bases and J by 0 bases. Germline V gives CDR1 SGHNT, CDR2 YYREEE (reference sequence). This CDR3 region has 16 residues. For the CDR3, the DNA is TGTGCCAGCAGCTTGGGGGGGGACAGGACCTCCTACGAGCAGTACTTC. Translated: CASSLGGDRTSYEQYF.

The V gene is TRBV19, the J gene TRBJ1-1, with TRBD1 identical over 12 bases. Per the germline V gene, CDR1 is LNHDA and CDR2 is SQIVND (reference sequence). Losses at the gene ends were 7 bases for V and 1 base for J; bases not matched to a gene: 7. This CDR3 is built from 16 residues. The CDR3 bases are TGTGCCAGTAAACGAGGGACAGGGGGCCGGAACACTGAAGCTTTCTTT. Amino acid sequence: CASKRGTGGRNTEAFF.

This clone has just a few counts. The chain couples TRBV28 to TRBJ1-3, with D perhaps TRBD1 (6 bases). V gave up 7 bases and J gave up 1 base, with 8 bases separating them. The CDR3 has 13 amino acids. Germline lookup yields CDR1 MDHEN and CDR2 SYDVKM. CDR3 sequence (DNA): TGTGCCAGCACAGGGGTATCTGGAAACACCATATATTTT. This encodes CASTGVSGNTIYF.

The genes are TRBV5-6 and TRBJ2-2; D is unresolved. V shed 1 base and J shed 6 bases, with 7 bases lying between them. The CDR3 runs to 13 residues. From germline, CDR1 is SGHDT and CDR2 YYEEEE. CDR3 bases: TGTGCCAGCAGCTTGAGTCGGGCCGGGGAGCTGTTTTTT. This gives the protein CASSLSRAGELFF.

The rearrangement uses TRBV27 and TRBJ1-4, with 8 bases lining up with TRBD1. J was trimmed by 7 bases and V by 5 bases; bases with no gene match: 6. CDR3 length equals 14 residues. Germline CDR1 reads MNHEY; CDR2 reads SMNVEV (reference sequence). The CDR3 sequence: CASSRQGFGEKLFF. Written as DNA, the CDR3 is TGTGCCAGCAGTCGACAGGGGTTTGGTGAAAAACTGTTTTTT.

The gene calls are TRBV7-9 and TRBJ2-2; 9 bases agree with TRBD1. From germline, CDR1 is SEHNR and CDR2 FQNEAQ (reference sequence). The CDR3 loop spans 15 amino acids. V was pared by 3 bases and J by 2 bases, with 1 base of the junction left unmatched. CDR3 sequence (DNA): TGTGCCAGCAGCTTGGACAGGGGCAACACCGGGGAGCTGTTTTTT. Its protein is CASSLDRGNTGELFF.

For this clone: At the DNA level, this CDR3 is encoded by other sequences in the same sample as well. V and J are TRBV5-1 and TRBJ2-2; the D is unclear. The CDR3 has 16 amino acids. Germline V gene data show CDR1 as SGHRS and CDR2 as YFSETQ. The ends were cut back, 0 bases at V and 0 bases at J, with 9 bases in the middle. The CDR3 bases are TGCGCCAGCAGCTTGGTGGCTGGCTCGAACACCGGGGAGCTGTTTTTT. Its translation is CASSLVAGSNTGELFF.

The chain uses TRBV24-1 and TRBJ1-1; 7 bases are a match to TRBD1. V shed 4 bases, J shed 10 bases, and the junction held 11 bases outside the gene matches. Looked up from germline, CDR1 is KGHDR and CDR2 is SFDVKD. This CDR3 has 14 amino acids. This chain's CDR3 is CATSDSGTDRGAFF. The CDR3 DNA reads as TGTGCCACCAGTGACTCAGGGACAGACCGGGGAGCTTTCTTT.

In nucleotides, the CDR3 is TGTGCCAGCAGCCCAGGGGACCCTTACGAGCAGTACTTC. Translating it yields CASSPGDPYEQYF. The rearrangement uses TRBV3-1 (or the pseudogene TRBV3-2) and TRBJ2-7; perhaps TRBD1 as D (6 bases). Per germline, CDR1 LGHDT and CDR2 YNNKEL (reference sequence). This CDR3 contains 13 residues. V was clipped by 4 bases and J by 4 bases, with 11 bases between them.

CDR3 sequence (DNA): TGTGCCAGCAGCCGGACAGGGTGGGATGAGCAGTTCTTC. Amino acid sequence: CASSRTGWDEQFF. J is TRBJ2-1 and V is TRBV13, with 8 bases matching TRBD1. Germline-derived CDR1 and CDR2 are PRHDT and FYEKMQ (reference sequence). CDR3 length: 13 amino acids. With V trimmed by 5 bases and J by 8 bases, 5 bases remained unmatched.

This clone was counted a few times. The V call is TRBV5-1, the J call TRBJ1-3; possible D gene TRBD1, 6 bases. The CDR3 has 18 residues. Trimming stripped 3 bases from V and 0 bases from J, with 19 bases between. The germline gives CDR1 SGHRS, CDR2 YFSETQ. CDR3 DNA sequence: TGCGCCAGCAGCTCAACCCCCGACAGGTACAGCTCTGGAAACACCATATATTTT. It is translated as CASSSTPDRYSSGNTIYF.

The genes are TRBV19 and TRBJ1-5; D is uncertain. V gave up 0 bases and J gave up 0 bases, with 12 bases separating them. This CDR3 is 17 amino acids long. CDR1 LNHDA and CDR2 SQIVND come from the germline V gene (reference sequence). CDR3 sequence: CASSIDRTSYSNQPQHF. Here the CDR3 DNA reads TGTGCCAGTAGTATAGACAGAACCTCATATAGCAATCAGCCCCAGCATTTT.

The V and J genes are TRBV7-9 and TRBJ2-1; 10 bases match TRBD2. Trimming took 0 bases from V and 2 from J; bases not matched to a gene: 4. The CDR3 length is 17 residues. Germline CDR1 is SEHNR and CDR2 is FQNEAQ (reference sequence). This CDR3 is CASSLAQRGGPYNEQFF. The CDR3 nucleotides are TGTGCCAGCAGCTTAGCCCAGCGGGGGGGCCCCTACAATGAGCAGTTCTTC.

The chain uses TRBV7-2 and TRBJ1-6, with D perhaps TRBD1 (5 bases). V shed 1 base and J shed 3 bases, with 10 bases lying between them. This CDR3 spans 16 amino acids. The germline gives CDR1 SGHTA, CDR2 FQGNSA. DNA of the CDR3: TGTGCCAGCAGCTTAGGGGCCCAGGGCTATAATTCACCCCTCCACTTT. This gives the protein CASSLGAQGYNSPLHF.

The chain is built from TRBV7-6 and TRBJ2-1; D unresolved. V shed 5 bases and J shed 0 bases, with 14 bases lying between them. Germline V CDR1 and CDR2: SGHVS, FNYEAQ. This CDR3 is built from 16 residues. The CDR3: CASSARVDLSYNEQFF. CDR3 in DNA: TGTGCCAGCAGCGCACGGGTAGACCTCTCCTACAATGAGCAGTTCTTC.

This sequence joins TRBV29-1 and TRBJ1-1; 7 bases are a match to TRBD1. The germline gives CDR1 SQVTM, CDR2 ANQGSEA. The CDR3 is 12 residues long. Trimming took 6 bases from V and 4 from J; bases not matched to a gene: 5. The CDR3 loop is CSVTTGTTEAFF. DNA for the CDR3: TGCAGCGTCACGACAGGGACCACTGAAGCTTTCTTT.

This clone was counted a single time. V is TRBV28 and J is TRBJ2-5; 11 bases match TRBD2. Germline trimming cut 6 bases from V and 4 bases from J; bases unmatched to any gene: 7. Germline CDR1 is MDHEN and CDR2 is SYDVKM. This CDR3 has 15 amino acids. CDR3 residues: CASSLSGGAGETQYF. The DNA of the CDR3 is TGTGCCAGCAGCCTTAGCGGGGGGGCAGGAGAGACCCAGTACTTC.

DNA of the CDR3: TGTGCCAGCAGTGAACGGGGACAGGGCCCTAATTCACCCCTCCACTTT. This translates into CASSERGQGPNSPLHF. The chain employs TRBV7-3 and TRBJ1-6, with 9 bases that match TRBD1. Germline CDR1 SGHTA, CDR2 FQGTGA. The V and J ends lost 6 bases and 6 bases, in that order; junction bases with no gene match: 9. The CDR3 extends over 16 amino acids.

The CDR3 DNA sequence: TGTGCCAGCAGTTACGCGGCAGGGGAGTCTGGCTACACCTTC. Its protein is CASSYAAGESGYTF. The chain employs TRBV6-6 and TRBJ1-2; D is possibly TRBD1 (6 bases). This CDR3 is built from 14 residues. Germline V gene lookup returns CDR1 MNHNY and CDR2 SVGAGI (reference sequence). V lost 2 bases and J lost 7, with 14 bases in between.

The CDR3 bases are TGTGCCAGCAGCCAAGGCCGACAGGTCTCACTGTTTTTT. It translates to CASSQGRQVSLFF. The chain recombines TRBV14 with TRBJ1-4; D possibly corresponds to TRBD1 (6 bases). The CDR3 covers 13 residues. Trimming pared 1 base from V and 13 bases from J, leaving 13 bases between. The germline gives CDR1 SGHDN, CDR2 FVKESK. The full variable domain, completed using reference TRBV14 and TRBJ1-4, is EAGVTQFPSHSVIEKGQTVTLRCDPISGHDNLYWYRRVMGKEIKFLLHFVKESKQDESGMPNNRFLAERTGGTYSTLKVQPAELEDSGVYFCASSQGRQVSLFFGSGTQLSVL.

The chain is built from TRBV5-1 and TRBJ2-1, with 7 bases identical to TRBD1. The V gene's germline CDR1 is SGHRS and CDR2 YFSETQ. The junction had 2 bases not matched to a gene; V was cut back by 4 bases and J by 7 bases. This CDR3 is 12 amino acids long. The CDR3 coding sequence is TGCGCCAGCAGCCAGGGACAGAATGAGCAGTTCTTC. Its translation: CASSQGQNEQFF.

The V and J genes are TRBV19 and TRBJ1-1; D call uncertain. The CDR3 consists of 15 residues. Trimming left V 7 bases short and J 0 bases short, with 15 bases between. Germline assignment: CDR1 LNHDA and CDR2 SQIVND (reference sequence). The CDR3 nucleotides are TGTGCCAGTATGAGGGAGGCAGGCATGAACACTGAAGCTTTCTTT. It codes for CASMREAGMNTEAFF.

CDR3: CATSHRGGINEKLFF. In DNA form, the CDR3 reads TGTGCCACCAGCCACAGGGGCGGCATTAATGAAAAACTGTTTTTT. The chain links TRBV15 to TRBJ1-4; 7 positions match TRBD1. V lost 5 bases and J lost 4; bases outside the gene matches: 7. Germline V gives CDR1 LNHNV, CDR2 YYDKDF (reference sequence). The CDR3 is 15 residues long.

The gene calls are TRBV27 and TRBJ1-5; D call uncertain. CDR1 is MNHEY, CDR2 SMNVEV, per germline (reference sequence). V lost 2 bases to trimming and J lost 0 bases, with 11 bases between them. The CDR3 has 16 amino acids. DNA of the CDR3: TGTGCCAGCAGTTTAACCCCTTACTATAGCAATCAGCCCCAGCATTTT. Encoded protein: CASSLTPYYSNQPQHF.